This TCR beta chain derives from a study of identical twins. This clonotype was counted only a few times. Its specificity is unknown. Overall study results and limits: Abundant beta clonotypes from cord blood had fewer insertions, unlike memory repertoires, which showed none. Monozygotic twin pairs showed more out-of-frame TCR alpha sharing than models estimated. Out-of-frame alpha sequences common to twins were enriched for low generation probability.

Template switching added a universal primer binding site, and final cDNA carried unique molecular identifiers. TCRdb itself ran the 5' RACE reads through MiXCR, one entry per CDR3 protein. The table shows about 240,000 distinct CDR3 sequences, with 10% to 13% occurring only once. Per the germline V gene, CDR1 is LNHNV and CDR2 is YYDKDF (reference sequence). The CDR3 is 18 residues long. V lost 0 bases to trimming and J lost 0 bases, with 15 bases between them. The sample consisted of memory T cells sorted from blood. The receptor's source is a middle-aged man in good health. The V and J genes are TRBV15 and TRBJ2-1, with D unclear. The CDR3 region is CATSREGFQLGSYNEQFF. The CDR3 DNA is TGTGCCACCAGCAGAGAGGGTTTCCAGTTGGGCTCCTACAATGAGCAGTTCTTC.